The present TCR beta chain was sequenced within a study of shared clonotypes between healthy human individuals. TCRdb keeps only in-frame clones here, not all; method: immunoSEQ multiplex PCR. The sample carries about a million clones, approximately 75% recorded once. Trimming took off 8 bases at V and 3 bases at J, with 5 bases between the two ends. Germline V CDR1 and CDR2: LNHNV, YYDKDF (reference sequence). The CDR3 has 11 residues. The chain combines TRBV15 with TRBJ1-3; no clear D. What was sequenced was memory CD4+ T cells from PBMCs. Subset reported: CD45RA-negative fraction. This TCR was recovered from a man aged 18 to 30 in good health. Some clones in this sample may be carry-over from other donors' samples. The CDR3 DNA follows: TGTGCCACCCAGAGTGGAAACACCATATATTTT. This encodes CATQSGNTIYF.